The 31 T cell receptor beta chains below come from one sample, sequenced in a study of blood T cells in healthy people across ages. With a J-beta primer mix and a sample-barcoded 5' primer, a second PCR ran 7 to 11 cycles. TCRdb reprocessed the 5' RACE reads with MiXCR, giving one entry per CDR3 protein. The top ten hold 2% to 2.5% of the sample, which has under 2,000,000 distinct CDR3 sequences, 49% seen once. Sequencing was carried out using blood. These receptors originate from a woman aged 40 to 55 in good health.

This clonotype was counted between two and nine times. The chain recombines TRBV4-2 with TRBJ2-6; no reliable D call. The CDR3 runs to 16 residues. With 3 bases removed from V and 0 bases from J, the gap between germline ends came to 9 bases. Germline V lookup: CDR1 LGHNA, CDR2 YNFKEQ. The CDR3 DNA reads TGTGCCAGCAGCCATGCTCTGATCTCTGGGGCCAACGTCCTGACTTTC. Protein sequence: CASSHALISGANVLTF.

V gene TRBV7-2 combines with J gene TRBJ2-2, with 9 bases fitting TRBD2. CDR3 length: 14 amino acids. CDR1 and CDR2 (germline): SGHTA, FQGNSA. Trimming took 6 bases from V and 7 from J; bases not matched to a gene: 6. The CDR3 region has the DNA TGTGCCAGCAGTCCTAGCGGGGTGGGCGGGGAGCTGTTTTTT. This encodes CASSPSGVGGELFF.

The V call is TRBV24-1, the J call TRBJ1-5; D is undetermined. CDR1 KGHDR and CDR2 SFDVKD come from the germline V gene. The CDR3 totals 15 residues. Between the trimmed V and J ends, which lost 5 bases and 6 bases, there was a span of 16 bases. The CDR3 loop reads CATSASSGGIQPQHF. The DNA of the CDR3 is TGTGCCACCAGTGCCTCGTCTGGAGGGATTCAGCCCCAGCATTTT.

The CDR3 here is CASSFTNADTQYF. DNA of the CDR3: TGTGCCAGCAGCTTTACTAATGCAGATACGCAGTATTTT. The chain links TRBV7-2 to TRBJ2-3; no clear D gene. The CDR3 runs 13 residues. V lost 3 bases and J lost 4, with 8 bases in between. Germline V gives CDR1 SGHTA, CDR2 FQGNSA.

The chain couples TRBV6-1 to TRBJ1-2, with 7 bases identical to TRBD1. Looked up from germline, CDR1 is MNHNS and CDR2 is SASEGT. The CDR3 covers 15 residues. V was clipped by 6 bases and J by 2 bases; unmatched bases: 9. In DNA form, the CDR3 reads TGTGCCAGCAGGAAGCCGGGACAGACCAACTATGGCTACACCTTC. It codes for CASRKPGQTNYGYTF.

A word on this clonotype: A single base separates this from a much larger clone, so it may be a read error. This CDR3 is CSVTSRVGYGSEQFF. CDR3 DNA sequence: TGCAGCGTGACCTCGAGAGTGGGGTACGGGAGTGAGCAGTTCTTC. The chain uses TRBV29-1 and TRBJ2-1, with D maybe TRBD2 (6 bases). CDR1 and CDR2 (germline): SQVTM, ANQGSEA. The CDR3 is made up of 15 amino acids. Deletions cut 6 bases from V and 9 bases from J, with 24 bases between.

The V gene is TRBV18, the J gene TRBJ2-1; D is ambiguous. Germline loops: CDR1 KGHSH, CDR2 LQKENI. The germline V and J ends were trimmed by 3 bases and 2 bases, with 8 bases remaining between them. The CDR3 extends over 14 amino acids. CDR3 in amino acids: CASSPERTYNEQFF. The CDR3 bases are TGTGCCAGCTCACCGGAACGGACCTACAATGAGCAGTTCTTC.

In its sample, this clonotype was seen once. The gene calls are TRBV27 and TRBJ2-5, with D possibly called TRBD1 or TRBD2 (5 bases each). This CDR3 comprises 15 residues. Per germline, CDR1 MNHEY and CDR2 SMNVEV (reference sequence). Trimming stripped 3 bases from V and 4 bases from J, with 15 bases between. In DNA, the CDR3 is TGTGCCAGCAGTTTTACGCTTATGGGGACAGAGACCCAGTACTTC. It is translated as CASSFTLMGTETQYF.

The chain couples TRBV29-1 to TRBJ2-7, with a tentative D call TRBD2 (7 bases). The J call could be wrong; TRBJ2-5 is a better fit for the DNA end. This CDR3 spans 15 amino acids. In germline, CDR1 is SQVTM, CDR2 ANQGSEA. CDR3 region: CSVDDFGGGAKTQYF. Written as DNA, the CDR3 is TGCAGCGTTGACGACTTCGGAGGGGGGGCAAAGACCCAGTACTTC.

J is TRBJ1-5 and V is TRBV20-1; D is undetermined. V lost 6 bases, J lost 3 bases, and 15 bases lay in between. The CDR3 has 14 residues. In germline, CDR1 is DFQATT, CDR2 SNEGSKA (reference sequence). CDR3 nucleotides: TGCAGTGCCCCAACGGGAGGACCCAATCAGCCCCAGCATTTT. This translates into CSAPTGGPNQPQHF.

This clonotype occurred many times. The chain carries TRBV27 and TRBJ2-5; TRBD1 aligns across 7 bases. Per the germline V gene, CDR1 is MNHEY and CDR2 is SMNVEV (reference sequence). This CDR3 is built from 13 residues. After removal of 5 bases from V and 4 bases from J, the junction contained 4 bases not matched to a gene. CDR3 region: CASSHPGGETQYF. The CDR3 DNA is TGTGCCAGCAGTCACCCAGGGGGAGAGACCCAGTACTTC.

V and J are TRBV24-1 and TRBJ2-3, with 14 bases lining up with TRBD2. The CDR3 has 18 residues. CDR1 and CDR2 from the germline V gene are KGHDR and SFDVKD. Losses at the gene ends were 3 bases for V and 0 bases for J; bases not matched to a gene: 4. In nucleotides, the CDR3 is TGTGCCACCAGTGATCCGACTAGCGGGGGGGTTAGCACAGATACGCAGTATTTT. Amino acids: CATSDPTSGGVSTDTQYF.

The rearrangement links TRBV19 to TRBJ1-1; D is unclear. Germline CDR1 LNHDA, CDR2 SQIVND (reference sequence). Trimming took 7 bases from V and 1 from J, leaving 10 bases between them. This CDR3 is built from 13 residues. The CDR3 DNA follows: TGTGCCAGTAACCCTACGAGGAACACTGAAGCTTTCTTT. Translating it yields CASNPTRNTEAFF.

The chain recombines TRBV20-1 with TRBJ1-2, with a weak D call TRBD1 (6 bases). Germline V CDR1 and CDR2: DFQATT, SNEGSKA (reference sequence). Trimming removed 5 bases from V and 7 bases from J, with 20 bases in between. This CDR3 contains 14 residues. CDR3: CSAGGGGPESGYTF. DNA for the CDR3: TGCAGTGCTGGGGGCGGGGGCCCCGAATCTGGCTACACCTTC.

This clonotype has just a few counts. The chain links TRBV29-1 to TRBJ1-1; D remains ambiguous. Trimming stripped 3 bases from V and 7 bases from J, with 6 bases between. CDR1 is SQVTM and CDR2 is ANQGSEA in the germline V gene. CDR3 length: 10 residues. CDR3 protein: CSVDLVEAFF. CDR3 DNA: TGCAGCGTTGATTTGGTTGAAGCTTTCTTT.

This clonotype was seen only once. The chain joins TRBV20-1 to TRBJ1-2, with D maybe TRBD1 (5 bases). The V and J ends lost 4 bases and 8 bases respectively, with 14 bases between them. This CDR3 region has 12 residues. Germline V gene sequence: CDR1 DFQATT, CDR2 SNEGSKA (reference sequence). CDR3 loop: CSATVGLEGYTF. CDR3 DNA sequence: TGCAGTGCTACGGTGGGGCTAGAGGGCTACACCTTC.

The sample holds one count of this clonotype. The V gene is TRBV20-1, the J gene TRBJ2-3; 11 nucleotides align to TRBD2. V was pared by 8 bases and J by 5 bases, with 3 bases of the junction left unmatched. The germline V gene has CDR1 DFQATT and CDR2 SNEGSKA (reference sequence). The CDR3 loop spans 12 amino acids. This CDR3 reads CSKTSGGDTQYF. The CDR3, as DNA: TGCAGTAAAACTAGCGGGGGAGATACGCAGTATTTT.

The V call is TRBV20-1, the J call TRBJ2-1; D is unresolved. The CDR3 consists of 11 residues. Trimming stripped 4 bases from V and 10 bases from J, with 11 bases between. Looked up from germline, CDR1 is DFQATT and CDR2 is SNEGSKA (reference sequence). Here the CDR3 DNA reads TGCAGTGCTACCGTTGGGATAGAGCAGTTCTTC. Its protein is CSATVGIEQFF.

This clonotype was picked up a small number of times. The chain recombines TRBV27 with TRBJ2-7; D might be TRBD2 (7 bases). CDR1 MNHEY and CDR2 SMNVEV come from the germline V gene (reference sequence). This CDR3 contains 15 residues. V was trimmed by 1 base and J by 5 bases, leaving 15 bases between them. The CDR3 sequence is CASSLFPGGRDEQYF. The CDR3 nucleotides read TGTGCCAGCAGTTTATTCCCCGGGGGGCGGGACGAGCAGTACTTC.

V usage is TRBV20-1 and J usage is TRBJ2-7, with 11 bases fitting TRBD2. The germline V gene encodes CDR1 DFQATT and CDR2 SNEGSKA (reference sequence). The CDR3 has 13 amino acids. V dropped 3 bases and J dropped 5; count of bases not matched to a gene: 3. The CDR3 sequence: CSASGTSGNEQYF. The DNA of the CDR3 is TGCAGTGCTAGTGGGACTAGCGGTAACGAGCAGTACTTC.

In this sample, this clonotype turned up many times. The chain combines TRBV5-1 with TRBJ2-7, with D possibly TRBD1 on 5 matching bases. V was shortened by 4 bases and J by 0 bases, with 8 bases between the two germline ends. Germline CDR1 SGHRS, CDR2 YFSETQ. CDR3 size: 13 residues. The CDR3 DNA follows: TGCGCCAGCAGCCTCGGACACTCCTACGAGCAGTACTTC. The encoded protein is CASSLGHSYEQYF.

The chain couples TRBV29-1 to TRBJ1-2; no firm D call. This CDR3 spans 12 amino acids. Germline V gene data show CDR1 as SQVTM and CDR2 as ANQGSEA. Deletions cut 4 bases from V and 3 bases from J, with 9 bases between. The CDR3 here is CSVAGSDYGYTF. The CDR3 coding sequence is TGCAGCGTTGCAGGATCGGACTATGGCTACACCTTC.

The CDR3 region is CASRGGGQPQHF. The CDR3 nucleotides read TGTGCCAGCCGAGGGGGCGGTCAGCCCCAGCATTTT. The V gene is TRBV12-3 or TRBV12-4, the J gene TRBJ1-5, with 7 bases lining up with TRBD1. This CDR3 has 12 residues. J was trimmed by 6 bases and V by 8 bases; bases with no gene match: 4.

This chain links TRBV6-5 with TRBJ2-4; 10 bases map to TRBD1. V shed 2 bases, J shed 8 bases, and the junction held 6 bases outside the gene matches. CDR1 and CDR2 (germline): MNHEY, SVGAGI. The CDR3 covers 15 residues. In DNA, the CDR3 is TGTGCCAGCAGTTACCAGGGACAGGGGAGGGACATTCAGTACTTC. Protein product: CASSYQGQGRDIQYF.

This clonotype was seen a handful of times. This rearrangement joins TRBV12-3 or TRBV12-4 to TRBJ1-2; 8 bases line up with TRBD1. This CDR3 is built from 18 residues. Losses at the gene ends were 5 bases for V and 0 bases for J; bases not matched to a gene: 14. The DNA of the CDR3 is TGTGCCAGCAGTGTATACAGGGAGGACAGGGCGACTAACTATGGCTACACCTTC. Translated: CASSVYREDRATNYGYTF.

J is TRBJ1-1 and V is TRBV6-2 or TRBV6-3; 10 nucleotides match TRBD1. Germline V gene data show CDR1 as MNHEY and CDR2 as SVGEGT. V shed 6 bases and J 6 bases; nucleotides not matched to a gene: 10. This CDR3 comprises 15 residues. This CDR3 is CASSDGQGDSAEAFF. In nucleotides, the CDR3 is TGTGCCAGCAGCGATGGACAGGGGGATTCGGCTGAAGCTTTCTTT.

The genes are TRBV7-2 and TRBJ1-6; TRBD1 matches at 8 bases. J gave up 13 bases and V 5 bases, and 10 bases lay outside the gene matches. This CDR3 contains 14 residues. Germline CDR1 SGHTA, CDR2 FQGNSA. The CDR3 nucleotides are TGTGCCAGCAGCCCCGGACAGGGACGGTATCCCCTCCACTTT. Translation gives CASSPGQGRYPLHF. Combining the CDR3 with reference TRBV7-2 and TRBJ1-6 gives the whole variable domain GAGVSQSPSNKVTEKGKDVELRCDPISGHTALYWYRQSLGQGLEFLIYFQGNSAPDKSGLPSDRFSAERTGGSVSTLTIQRTQQEDSAVYLCASSPGQGRYPLHFGNGTRLTVT.

CDR3 nucleotide sequence: TGTGCCAGCAGCAAGCACCGGGACAGGGGCCTGGAGCAGTACTTC. It translates to CASSKHRDRGLEQYF. V and J are TRBV27 and TRBJ2-7; TRBD1 matches at 10 bases. Germline CDR1 reads MNHEY; CDR2 reads SMNVEV (reference sequence). V was pared by 6 bases and J by 7 bases, with 12 bases of the junction left unmatched. The CDR3 extends over 15 amino acids.

V usage is TRBV6-5 and J usage is TRBJ2-1, with 15 bases that match TRBD2. CDR3 length: 19 amino acids. CDR1 MNHEY and CDR2 SVGAGI come from the germline V gene. The J segment lost 1 base and the V segment lost 0 bases, leaving 4 bases of the junction unmatched. DNA of the CDR3: TGTGCCAGCAGTTACTCTTGGACTAGCGGGGGGGCGTCCTACAATGAGCAGTTCTTC. Its protein is CASSYSWTSGGASYNEQFF.

The chain employs TRBV5-1 and TRBJ2-5; D is perhaps TRBD1 (6 bases). The V end was cut by 3 bases, the J end by 1 base, with 13 bases between. CDR3 length equals 15 residues. The V gene's germline CDR1 is SGHRS and CDR2 YFSETQ. The CDR3 loop reads CASSSGDVFQETQYF. The CDR3 bases are TGCGCCAGCAGCTCAGGGGACGTGTTCCAAGAGACCCAGTACTTC.

This chain links TRBV25-1 with TRBJ1-2; 10 positions match TRBD1. The junction had 11 bases not matched to a gene; V was cut back by 3 bases and J by 4 bases. Germline loops: CDR1 MGHDK, CDR2 SYGVNS. The CDR3 contains 17 residues. As DNA, the CDR3 is TGTGCCAGCAGTGACCCCGGCCGACAGGGGGCAGGCTATGGCTACACCTTC. Translation: CASSDPGRQGAGYGYTF.